The clone carrying this T cell receptor beta chain appeared a single time. Sequencing targeted TCR beta in blood CD8+ and CD4+ T cells. The source of the sample is a study of CD8 T cells in Susac syndrome. V lost 8 bases, J lost 2 bases, and 1 base stayed unmatched. The CDR3 has 12 residues. Germline CDR1 and CDR2: SNHLY and FYNNEI. With random hexamers, about 0.5 to 1 ug RNA was reverse transcribed. TCRdb re-called the immunoSEQ multiplex PCR reads through MiXCR, storing one row per CDR3 protein. The table lists 150,000 to 200,000 distinct CDR3 sequences, less than 95% of them singletons. The genes are TRBV2 and TRBJ2-7; TRBD1 matches 9 bases. The clonotype originates from a human donor in good health. Sequencing used CD4+ T cells from PBMCs. CDR3 sequence (DNA): TGTGCCAGCCGACAGGGGGCCTACGAGCAGTACTTC. It translates to CASRQGAYEQYF. The full variable domain, with the rest looked up from reference TRBV2 and TRBJ2-7, is EPEVTQTPSHQVTQMGQEVILRCVPISNHLYFYWYRQILGQKVEFLVSFYNNEISEKSEIFDDQFSVERPDGSNFTLKIRSTKLEDSAMYFCASRQGAYEQYFGPGTRLTVT.